Detailed here is one TCR beta chain. The data originate from a study of cytomegalovirus exposure and HLA in healthy donors. Germline V gene lookup returns CDR1 MNHEY and CDR2 SMNVEV (reference sequence). V shed 1 base and J 9 bases; nucleotides not matched to a gene: 8. The CDR3 extends over 16 amino acids. The PCR contained 60 Vbeta and 13 Jbeta primers. Profiling relied on immunoSEQ multiplex PCR, and the TCRdb table lists in-frame clones only, not all of them. Of more than 95,000 clones listed, 70% to 80% are singletons. This TCR came from a woman in her forties or fifties in good health and CMV-seropositive. The specimen was PBMCs. The rearrangement joins TRBV27 to TRBJ2-1; TRBD2 aligns across 11 bases. The CDR3 loop is CASSLWASGGLGEQFF. In DNA form, the CDR3 reads TGTGCCAGCAGTTTATGGGCTAGCGGGGGGCTCGGTGAGCAGTTCTTC.